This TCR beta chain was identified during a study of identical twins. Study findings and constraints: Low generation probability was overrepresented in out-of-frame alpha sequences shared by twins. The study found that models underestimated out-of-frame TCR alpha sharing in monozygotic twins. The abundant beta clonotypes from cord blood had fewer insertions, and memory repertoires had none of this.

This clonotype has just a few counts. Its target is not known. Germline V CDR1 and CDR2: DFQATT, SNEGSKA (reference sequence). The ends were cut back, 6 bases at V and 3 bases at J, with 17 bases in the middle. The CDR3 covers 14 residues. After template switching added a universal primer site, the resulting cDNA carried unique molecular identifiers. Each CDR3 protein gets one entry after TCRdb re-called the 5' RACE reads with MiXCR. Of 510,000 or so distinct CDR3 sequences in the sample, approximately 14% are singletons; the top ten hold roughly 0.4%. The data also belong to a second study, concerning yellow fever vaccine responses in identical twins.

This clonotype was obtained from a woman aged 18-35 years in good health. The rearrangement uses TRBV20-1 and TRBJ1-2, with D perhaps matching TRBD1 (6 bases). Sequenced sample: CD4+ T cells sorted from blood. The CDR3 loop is CSARGAGRDYGYTF. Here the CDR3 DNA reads TGCAGTGCCCGGGGGGCAGGGCGCGACTATGGCTACACCTTC.